Following are 21 T cell receptor beta chains from one sample sequenced in a study of cytomegalovirus exposure and HLA in healthy donors. Use of 60 Vbeta and 13 Jbeta primers characterized the PCR. Assay used: immunoSEQ multiplex PCR; TCRdb lists only in-frame clones, some missing. The sample shows 130,000 or so clones, roughly 8.8% of them seen only once. The specimen sequenced was PBMCs. The receptors here all came from a woman in her forties in good health and CMV-seropositive.

The chain is built from TRBV5-1 and TRBJ1-1; D is ambiguous. CDR1 is SGHRS and CDR2 is YFSETQ in the germline V gene. The CDR3 has 18 amino acids. V lost 4 bases, J lost 0 bases, and 22 bases lay in between. The CDR3 DNA reads as TGCGCCAGCAGCCGCGGTATTTTTAAGTTATTGATGAACACTGAAGCTTTCTTT. Its translation: CASSRGIFKLLMNTEAFF.

This clone was seen a handful of times. The chain links TRBV19 to TRBJ1-2; D is ambiguous. The V gene lost 9 bases and the J gene lost 7 bases, with 21 bases spanning the gap. Germline CDR1 reads LNHDA; CDR2 reads SQIVND (reference sequence). The CDR3 is 14 amino acids. The chain's CDR3 is CASGPASSSSGYTF. CDR3 in DNA: TGTGCCAGCGGTCCTGCTAGCTCGAGCAGTGGCTACACCTTC.

This clone was counted ten times or more. The rearrangement links TRBV5-1 to TRBJ2-3; 12 bases line up with TRBD2. CDR3 length equals 15 residues. Germline values: CDR1 SGHRS, CDR2 YFSETQ. V shed 0 bases, J shed 6 bases, and the junction held 2 bases outside the gene matches. CDR3 in DNA: TGCGCCAGCAGCTTGGGACTAGCGGGGGTGGATACGCAGTATTTT. Protein: CASSLGLAGVDTQYF.

The CDR3 nucleotides are TGTGCCAGCAGCCTGGGACAGGGGGTGTATGAGCAGTTCTTC. The encoded protein is CASSLGQGVYEQFF. The chain couples TRBV7-2 to TRBJ2-1; 11 nucleotides align to TRBD1. J was trimmed by 8 bases and V by 5 bases; bases with no gene match: 5. The CDR3 loop spans 14 amino acids. Germline CDR1 SGHTA, CDR2 FQGNSA.

V and J are TRBV5-1 and TRBJ2-5; 7 bases are shared with TRBD1. The CDR3 consists of 13 residues. The germline CDR1 and CDR2 sequences are SGHRS and YFSETQ. Trimming took 0 bases from V and 11 from J; bases not matched to a gene: 7. CDR3 bases: TGCGCCAGCAGCTTGGACAGGGGAACTGAGCAGTACTTC. Its translation: CASSLDRGTEQYF.

This chain uses TRBV6-5 with TRBJ1-2, with no clear D. The germline V gene encodes CDR1 MNHEY and CDR2 SVGAGI. The CDR3 loop spans 15 amino acids. Between the trimmed V and J ends, which lost 5 bases and 2 bases, there was a span of 15 bases. CDR3 bases: TGTGCCAGCAGTCGTGGGAGGGATCGGAACTATGGCTACACCTTC. Translated: CASSRGRDRNYGYTF.

Concerning this clone: Its ends do not fully match the called genes, so a read error is possible. V is TRBV7-2 and J is TRBJ2-7, with D possibly matching TRBD2 (6 bases). The CDR3 runs 13 residues. CDR1 SGHTA and CDR2 FQGNSA come from the germline V gene. As DNA, the CDR3 is TGTGCCAGCAGCTTAGTGGAGGGCTACGGGCAGTACTTC. Protein: CASSLVEGYGQYF.

The gene calls are TRBV6-1 and TRBJ1-4; 7 bases agree with TRBD1. The trim removed 4 bases at V and 8 bases at J, leaving 13 bases unmatched. Per the germline V gene, CDR1 is MNHNS and CDR2 is SASEGT. The CDR3 runs 16 residues. The CDR3 DNA sequence: TGTGCCAGCAGTGCGGCAAGCTCCCCCAGGGGGGAAAAACTGTTTTTT. It translates to CASSAASSPRGEKLFF.

V and J are TRBV7-2 and TRBJ2-4; 8 bases line up with TRBD2. V was clipped by 5 bases and J by 7 bases; unmatched bases: 13. The CDR3 loop spans 16 amino acids. Germline CDR1 is SGHTA and CDR2 is FQGNSA. The CDR3 loop is CASSRVGRGGQNIQYF. The CDR3 DNA sequence: TGTGCCAGCAGCCGGGTGGGCCGGGGGGGCCAGAACATTCAGTACTTC.

This chain joins TRBV5-1 and TRBJ1-4; D unclear. Germline V gene data show CDR1 as SGHRS and CDR2 as YFSETQ. The CDR3 is 15 residues long. With 0 bases removed from V and 8 bases from J, the gap between germline ends came to 14 bases. In DNA form, the CDR3 reads TGCGCCAGCAGCTTGGACGGAGCGGGGTTGGAAAAACTGTTTTTT. Amino acids: CASSLDGAGLEKLFF.

This sequence joins TRBV29-1 and TRBJ2-7; maybe TRBD1 (5 bases). Germline-derived CDR1 and CDR2 are SQVTM and ANQGSEA. This CDR3 comprises 13 residues. V was cut by 5 bases and J by 5 bases, with 16 bases left in between. CDR3 sequence (DNA): TGCAGCGTTTCTACCCTTGACAGAAACGAGCAGTACTTC. Amino acids: CSVSTLDRNEQYF.

This clone appeared a few times. The gene calls are TRBV7-2 and TRBJ2-5; 7 bases are a match to TRBD1. The length of the CDR3 is 15 residues. CDR1 and CDR2 (germline): SGHTA, FQGNSA. The ends lost 2 bases at V and 0 bases at J; junction bases unmatched: 3. CDR3 coding DNA: TGTGCCAGCAGCTTATCGGGGACAGACCAAGAGACCCAGTACTTC. This encodes CASSLSGTDQETQYF.

This clone has only a few counts. The DNA of the CDR3 is TGTGCCACCAGTGAGGCCGCGGGGGGAAACACCATATATTTT. Its translation is CATSEAAGGNTIYF. The rearrangement joins TRBV15 to TRBJ1-3, with D hard to call. CDR3 length: 14 residues. CDR1 is LNHNV and CDR2 is YYDKDF in the germline V gene (reference sequence). Trimming removed 6 bases from V and 4 bases from J, with 13 bases in between.

The gene calls are TRBV18 and TRBJ2-5, with TRBD1 identical over 7 bases. The CDR3 runs 15 residues. CDR1 KGHSH and CDR2 LQKENI come from the germline V gene. With 6 bases clipped from V and 5 bases from J, the junction kept 12 bases outside the gene matches. This CDR3 is CASSLNRGRHETQYF. The CDR3 region has the DNA TGTGCCAGCTCTCTGAACAGGGGAAGGCACGAGACCCAGTACTTC.

V gene TRBV5-4 combines with J gene TRBJ2-7, with 8 bases that match TRBD2. J was trimmed by 1 base and V by 0 bases; bases with no gene match: 6. CDR1 and CDR2 (germline): SGHNT, YYREEE (reference sequence). This CDR3 has 16 residues. The CDR3 region has the DNA TGTGCCAGCAGCTTGGACGGGACTAGTAGGTCCTACGAGCAGTACTTC. Protein product: CASSLDGTSRSYEQYF.

The chain employs TRBV2 and TRBJ2-6; TRBD1 agrees at 10 bases. The CDR3 is 17 residues long. V dropped 4 bases and J dropped 0; count of bases not matched to a gene: 3. Per the germline V gene, CDR1 is SNHLY and CDR2 is FYNNEI. This chain's CDR3 is CASSGRDRGSGANVLTF. For the CDR3, the DNA is TGTGCCAGCAGTGGCCGGGACAGGGGCTCTGGGGCCAACGTCCTGACTTTC.

Remarks on this clone: In the same sample, other DNA sequences code for this CDR3. This sequence joins TRBV7-3 and TRBJ2-7; 8 nucleotides line up with TRBD2. The junction had 6 bases not matched to a gene; V was cut back by 9 bases and J by 2 bases. Germline V lookup: CDR1 SGHTA, CDR2 FQGTGA. The CDR3 loop spans 13 amino acids. The chain's CDR3 is CASERGLTYEQYF. The DNA of the CDR3 is TGTGCCAGTGAGCGGGGGCTCACCTACGAGCAGTACTTC.

The V call is TRBV19, the J call TRBJ2-7, with 7 positions matching TRBD1. Germline loops: CDR1 LNHDA, CDR2 SQIVND (reference sequence). The ends lost 7 bases at V and 2 bases at J; junction bases unmatched: 11. The CDR3 is made up of 15 amino acids. CDR3 sequence (DNA): TGTGCCAGTACCCAGACCGGCAGGGGGACCTACGAGCAGTACTTC. This sequence encodes CASTQTGRGTYEQYF.

The CDR3 DNA follows: TGTGCCAGCAGCGTACTGGGCCAGGATGTAGCCCTCCACTTT. Translating gives CASSVLGQDVALHF. V and J are TRBV9 and TRBJ1-6; no definite D call. Germline V lookup: CDR1 SGDLS, CDR2 YYNGEE. The germline V and J ends were trimmed by 1 base and 14 bases, with 16 bases remaining between them. This CDR3 has 14 residues.

V gene TRBV29-1 combines with J gene TRBJ2-7; 10 nucleotides align to TRBD1. The CDR3 extends over 13 amino acids. The ends lost 6 bases at V and 7 bases at J; junction bases unmatched: 9. The germline V gene has CDR1 SQVTM and CDR2 ANQGSEA. The CDR3 here is CSVLTGGLGEQYF. The CDR3 DNA follows: TGCAGCGTCCTGACAGGGGGCCTGGGGGAGCAGTACTTC.

The V gene is TRBV7-5, the J gene TRBJ2-1; TRBD2, as called in the table, went unchecked against the DNA. TRBV7-5 is a pseudogene. This CDR3 spans 15 amino acids. The CDR3 DNA reads TGTGTCAGAAGCTTACGTAGCGGGCCCCACAATGAGCAGTTCTTC. It codes for CVRSLRSGPHNEQFF.